Listed below are T cell receptor beta chains from one sample, sequenced in a study of cytomegalovirus exposure and HLA in healthy donors. Profiled with immunoSEQ multiplex PCR; TCRdb holds only in-frame clones, not every one. The top ten clones hold over 13% of a sample with 150,000 to 200,000 clones, approximately 79% of them seen once. The sample comprised PBMCs. The receptor set was obtained from a man in his fifties in good health and CMV-seropositive. The CDR3 runs from the conserved cysteine through the conserved F or W. A D gene is named only where the DNA matches it firmly. Where a row states a size, it is once, few, many or the class of an expanded clone; other rows omit it.

J,V,size,D,CDR3
TRBJ2-1,TRBV9,-,TRBD2,CASSQISGGGYNEQFF
TRBJ2-1,TRBV15,-,-,CATSSPPGDNEQFF
TRBJ1-5,TRBV27,-,-,CASSYSQGYNQPQHF
TRBJ1-1,TRBV5-1,-,-,CASSWTQTVGTEAFF
TRBJ2-2,TRBV4-3,-,-,CASSQDYRAGELFF
TRBJ1-1,TRBV6-1,-,TRBD1,CASSAQKRGRLNTEAFF
TRBJ1-1,TRBV5-1,-,-,CASSLQGLTEAFF
TRBJ2-7,TRBV5-3,-,-,CARMAVDYEQYF
TRBJ1-6,TRBV30,-,-,CAWTYLLTGSPLHF
TRBJ2-3,TRBV28,-,TRBD2,CASSLRTLAGDTQYF
TRBJ1-4,TRBV9,-,TRBD1,CASSVAGGINEKLFF
TRBJ1-2,TRBV19,-,-,CASSPGGVTNYGYTF
TRBJ2-1,TRBV10-3,-,-,CAISDPLIGSSYNEQFF
TRBJ1-4,TRBV7-3,few,TRBD1,CASSPKTGQWNEKLFF
TRBJ2-5,TRBV29-1,few,TRBD2,CSVWTSRSGTQYF
TRBJ2-5,TRBV4-2,-,TRBD1,CASSQGTGGQLGETQYF